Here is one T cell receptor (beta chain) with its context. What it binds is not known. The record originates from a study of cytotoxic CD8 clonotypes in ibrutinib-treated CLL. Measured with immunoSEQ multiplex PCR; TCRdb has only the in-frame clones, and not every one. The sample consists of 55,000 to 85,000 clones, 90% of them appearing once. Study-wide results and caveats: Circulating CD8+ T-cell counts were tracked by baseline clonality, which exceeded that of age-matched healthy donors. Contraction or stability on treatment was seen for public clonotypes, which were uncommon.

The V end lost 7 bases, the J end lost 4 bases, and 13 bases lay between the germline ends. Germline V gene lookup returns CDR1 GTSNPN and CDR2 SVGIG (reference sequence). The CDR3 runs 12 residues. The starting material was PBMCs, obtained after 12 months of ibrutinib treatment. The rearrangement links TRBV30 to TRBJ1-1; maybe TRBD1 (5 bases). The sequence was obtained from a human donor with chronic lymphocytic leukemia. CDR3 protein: CALPSGGTEAFF. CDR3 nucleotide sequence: TGTGCCTTGCCTTCTGGGGGCACTGAAGCTTTCTTT.